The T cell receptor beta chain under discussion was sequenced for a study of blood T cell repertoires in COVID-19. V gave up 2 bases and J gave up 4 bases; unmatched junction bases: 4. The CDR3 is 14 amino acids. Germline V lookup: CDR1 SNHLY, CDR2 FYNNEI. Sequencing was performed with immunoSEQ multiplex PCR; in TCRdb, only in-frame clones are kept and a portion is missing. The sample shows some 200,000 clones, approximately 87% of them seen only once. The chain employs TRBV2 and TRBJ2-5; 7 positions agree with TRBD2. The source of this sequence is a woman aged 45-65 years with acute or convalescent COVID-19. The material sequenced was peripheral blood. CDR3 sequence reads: CASSEFREGETQYF. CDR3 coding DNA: TGTGCCAGCAGTGAATTCAGGGAGGGAGAGACCCAGTACTTC.